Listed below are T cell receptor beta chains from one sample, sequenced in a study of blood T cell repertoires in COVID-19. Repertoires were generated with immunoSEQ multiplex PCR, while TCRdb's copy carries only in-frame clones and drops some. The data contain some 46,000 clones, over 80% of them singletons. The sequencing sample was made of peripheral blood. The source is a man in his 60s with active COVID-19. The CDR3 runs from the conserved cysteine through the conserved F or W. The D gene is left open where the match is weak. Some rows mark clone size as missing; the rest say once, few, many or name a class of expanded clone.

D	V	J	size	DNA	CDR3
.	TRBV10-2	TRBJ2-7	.	TGCGCCAGCAGTGATTTCAACGAGCAGTACTTC	CASSDFNEQYF
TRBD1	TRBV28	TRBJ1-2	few	TGTGCCAGCAGTTTAGGACAGGGCGGCTACACCTTC	CASSLGQGGYTF
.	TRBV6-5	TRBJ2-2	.	TGTGCCAGCAGTTCCCACTCCCTATTCACCGGGGAGCTGTTTTTT	CASSSHSLFTGELFF
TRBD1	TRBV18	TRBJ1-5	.	TGTGCCAGCTCACCCCACGACAGGGGGGTTAATCAGCCCCAGCATTTT	CASSPHDRGVNQPQHF
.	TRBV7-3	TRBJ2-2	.	TGTGCCAGCACACCGACAGTATTGAACACCGGGGAGCTGTTTTTT	CASTPTVLNTGELFF
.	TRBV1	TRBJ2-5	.	TGCACCAGCAGTCTGATCCCGGGACAGGGTTGGGAGACCCAGTACTTC	CTSSLIPGQGWETQYF
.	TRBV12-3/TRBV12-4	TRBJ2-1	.	TGTGCCAGCCGGGACTCCACAATGAGCCGATTCTTC	CASRDSTMSRFF
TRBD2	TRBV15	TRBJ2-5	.	TGTGCCACCAGCAGCGACCTGGGACTAGCGGAAGAGACCCAGTACTTC	CATSSDLGLAEETQYF
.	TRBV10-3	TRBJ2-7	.	TGTGCCATCAGTGCCTTATATTCCGAGCAGTACTTC	CAISALYSEQYF
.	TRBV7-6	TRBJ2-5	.	TGTGCCAGCAGCTCCCGTAAGACGGGAAAACAAGAGACCCAGTACTTC	CASSSRKTGKQETQYF
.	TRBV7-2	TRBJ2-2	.	TGTGCCAGCAGCCCACTAGGGACCGGGGAGCTGTTTTTT	CASSPLGTGELFF
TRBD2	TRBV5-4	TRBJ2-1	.	TGTGCCACCCGTAGCGGGAGCTCCTACAATGAGCAGTTCTTC	CATRSGSSYNEQFF
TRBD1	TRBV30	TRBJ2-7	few	TGTGCCTGGAGTATGGGACAGGGGTCCTACGAGCAGTACTTC	CAWSMGQGSYEQYF
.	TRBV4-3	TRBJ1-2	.	TGCGCCAGCAGCCAAGAGGTGTCCTCGGGGGGCTACACCTTC	CASSQEVSSGGYTF
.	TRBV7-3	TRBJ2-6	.	TGTGCCAGCAGCTTAACTAGCTCTGGGGCCAACGTCCTGACTTTC	CASSLTSSGANVLTF
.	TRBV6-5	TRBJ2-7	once	TGTGCCAGCATAGAGACAGGCGGGAGCTACGAGCAGTACTTC	CASIETGGSYEQYF
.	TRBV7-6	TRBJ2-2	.	TGTGCCAGCAGCCCGAGAACAGTGCCCGGGGAGCTGTTTTTT	CASSPRTVPGELFF
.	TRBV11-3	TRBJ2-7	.	TGCCCCGGACATCCTCGTTTCCCAATATTCTACGAGCAGTACTTC	CPGHPRFPIFYEQYF
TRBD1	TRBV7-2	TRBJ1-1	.	TGTGCCAGCCTCGACAGGGGGGGAACTGAAGCTTTCTTT	CASLDRGGTEAFF
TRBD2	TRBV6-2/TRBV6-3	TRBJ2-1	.	TGTGCCAGCAGTTACGAGCGGGGGCGCTCCTACAATGAGCAGTTCTTC	CASSYERGRSYNEQFF
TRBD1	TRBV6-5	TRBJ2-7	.	TGTGCCAGCTCGACAGGGCTCTACGAGCAGTACTTC	CASSTGLYEQYF
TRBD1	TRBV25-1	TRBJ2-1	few	TGTGCCAGCAGTGCCGAGGGCCGGGACAGGGTCAATGAGCAGTTCTTC	CASSAEGRDRVNEQFF
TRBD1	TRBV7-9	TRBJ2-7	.	TGTGCCAGCAGCGGCGGACAGGTGGCTCCGTACGAGCAGTACTTC	CASSGGQVAPYEQYF
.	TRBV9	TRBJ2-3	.	TGTGCCAGCAGCGTAGTCGGAGAAGGCACAGATACGCAGTATTTT	CASSVVGEGTDTQYF
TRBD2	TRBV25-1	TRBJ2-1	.	TGTGCCAGCAGTGAAGTAACTAGCGGGAGGAATGAGCAGTTCTTC	CASSEVTSGRNEQFF
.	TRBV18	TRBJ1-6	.	TGTGCCAGCTCAGCCCAGGGCGATAATTCACCCCTCCACTTT	CASSAQGDNSPLHF
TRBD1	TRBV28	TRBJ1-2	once	TGTGCCAGCGATCCCGGACAGGGGCGTGGCTACACCTTC	CASDPGQGRGYTF
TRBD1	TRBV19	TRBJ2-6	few	TGTGCCAGTAGTCGACAGGGCTCTGGGGCCAACGTCCTGACTTTC	CASSRQGSGANVLTF
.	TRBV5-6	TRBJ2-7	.	TGTGCCAGCAGAAAAGAGATTCGGACTAACGAGCAGTACTTC	CASRKEIRTNEQYF
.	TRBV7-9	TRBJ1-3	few	TGTGCCAGCAGCTCCGTGACAGTTACCTCTGGAAACACCATATATTTT	CASSSVTVTSGNTIYF
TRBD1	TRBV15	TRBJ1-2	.	TGTGCCACCAGCAGAGATCGGAACAGGGGTCTCTATGGCTACACCTTC	CATSRDRNRGLYGYTF
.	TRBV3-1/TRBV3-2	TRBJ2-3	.	TGTGCCAGCAGCCAAGAGGCAGGGCCAAGATTTGATACGCAGTATTTT	CASSQEAGPRFDTQYF
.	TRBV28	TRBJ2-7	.	TGTGCCAGCAGAAGCTCCGGGTTTGTATACGAGCAGTACTTC	CASRSSGFVYEQYF
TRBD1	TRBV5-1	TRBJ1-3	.	TGCGCCAGCAGCGTACAGGGGGCATCTGGAAACACCATATATTTT	CASSVQGASGNTIYF
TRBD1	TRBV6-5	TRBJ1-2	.	TGTGCCAGCAGTTGGGGGACAGGGAAGATCGGTGGCTACACCTTC	CASSWGTGKIGGYTF
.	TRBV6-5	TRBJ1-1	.	TGTGCCAGCAGTACAGGCCGCACTGAAGCTTTCTTT	CASSTGRTEAFF
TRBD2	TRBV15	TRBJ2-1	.	TGTGCCACCAGCAGAGAAAGAGCGGGAGTGGGCAATGAGCAGTTCTTC	CATSRERAGVGNEQFF
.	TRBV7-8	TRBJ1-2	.	TGTGCCAGCAGCTTAAACAGGCTGGATGGCTACACCTTC	CASSLNRLDGYTF
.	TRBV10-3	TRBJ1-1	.	TGTGCCATCAGTGACCTCCACATCACTGAAGCTTTCTTT	CAISDLHITEAFF
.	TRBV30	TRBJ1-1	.	TGTGCCTGGATTCATCAGGGGACGGTAACTGAAGCTTTCTTT	CAWIHQGTVTEAFF
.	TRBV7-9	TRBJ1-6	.	TGTGCCAGCAGCTTAGCCGTGACAGTTAATTCACCCCTCCACTTT	CASSLAVTVNSPLHF
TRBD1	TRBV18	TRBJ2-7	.	TGTGCCAGCTCACCCCCGCGACAGGGCACGAGATACGAGCAGTACTTC	CASSPPRQGTRYEQYF
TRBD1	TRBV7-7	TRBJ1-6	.	TGTGCTAGCAGCCAAGACAGGGGGTGGAATTATTCACCCCTCCACTTT	CASSQDRGWNYSPLHF
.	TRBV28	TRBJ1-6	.	TGTGCCAGCAGGGCTTCACCCCTCCACTTT	CASRASPLHF
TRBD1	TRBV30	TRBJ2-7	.	TGTGCCTGGAGTCTCGGGACAGGGGTCGACGAGCAGTACTTC	CAWSLGTGVDEQYF
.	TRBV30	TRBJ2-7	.	TGTGCGGGGATGACAGCCTACGAGCAGTACTTC	CAGMTAYEQYF
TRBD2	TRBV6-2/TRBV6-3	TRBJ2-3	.	TGTGCCAGCAGTCAGACTAGCGGCTCCACAGATACGCAGTATTTT	CASSQTSGSTDTQYF
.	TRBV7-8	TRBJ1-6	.	TGTGCCAGCAGCTCCTCAGGGGCAAGTTATTCACCCCTCCACTTT	CASSSSGASYSPLHF
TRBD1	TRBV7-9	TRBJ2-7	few	TGTGCCAGCAGCTCGGCGACAGGGAAATCCTACGAGCAGTACTTC	CASSSATGKSYEQYF
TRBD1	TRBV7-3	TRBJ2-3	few	TGTGCCAGCAGCTTGTACTCCGGGTGGGACAGGCCAGATACGCAGTATTTT	CASSLYSGWDRPDTQYF
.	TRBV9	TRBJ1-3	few	TGTGCCAGCAGCGTCCTACAGATTAGCTCTGGAAACACCATATATTTT	CASSVLQISSGNTIYF
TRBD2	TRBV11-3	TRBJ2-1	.	TGTGCCAGCAGCCCGAGTCGTACCGGGACTAGCGGATACAATGAGCAGTTCTTC	CASSPSRTGTSGYNEQFF
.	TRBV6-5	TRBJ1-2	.	TGTGCCAGCAGTCCGGCCCGGGGTGGTAACTATGGCTACACCTTC	CASSPARGGNYGYTF
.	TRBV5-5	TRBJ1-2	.	TGTGCCAGCAGCTATTTAAACCTCCGGGATGGCTACACCTTC	CASSYLNLRDGYTF
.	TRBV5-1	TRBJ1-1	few	TGCGCCAGCAGCTTGGCCGGGAACACTGAAGCTTTCTTT	CASSLAGNTEAFF